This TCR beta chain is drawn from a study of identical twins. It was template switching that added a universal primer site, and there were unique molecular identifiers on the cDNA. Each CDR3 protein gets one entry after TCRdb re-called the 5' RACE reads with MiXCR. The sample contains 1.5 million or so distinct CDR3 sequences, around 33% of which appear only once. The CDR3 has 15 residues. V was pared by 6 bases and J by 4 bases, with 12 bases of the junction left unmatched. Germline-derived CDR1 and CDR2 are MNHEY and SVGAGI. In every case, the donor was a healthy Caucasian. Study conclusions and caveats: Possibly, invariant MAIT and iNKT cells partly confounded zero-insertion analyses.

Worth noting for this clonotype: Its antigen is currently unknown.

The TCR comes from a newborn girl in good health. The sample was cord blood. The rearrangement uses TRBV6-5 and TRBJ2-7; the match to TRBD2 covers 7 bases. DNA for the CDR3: TGTGCCAGCAGACTGTGGCGAGCGGGGTTGTACGAGCAGTACTTC. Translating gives CASRLWRAGLYEQYF.